The clone carrying this T cell receptor (beta chain) was counted a single time. Trimming removed 4 bases from V and 12 bases from J; junction bases left unmatched: 15. The germline gives CDR1 LNHDA, CDR2 SQIVND (reference sequence). The CDR3 totals 15 residues. This entry belongs to a study of blood T cell repertoires in COVID-19. Sequencing used immunoSEQ multiplex PCR; TCRdb keeps in-frame clones, though not all of them. Here the sample spans approximately 160,000 clones, approximately 85% being singletons. The sequence was collected from a woman aged 60 to 75 with COVID-19, enrolled during active disease. The V gene is TRBV19, the J gene TRBJ2-7; 10 nucleotides align to TRBD2. Sequenced sample: peripheral blood. This CDR3 is CASSKTSGTPTSMYF. The CDR3 DNA reads as TGTGCCAGTAGTAAAACTAGCGGGACTCCTACGAGCATGTACTTC.